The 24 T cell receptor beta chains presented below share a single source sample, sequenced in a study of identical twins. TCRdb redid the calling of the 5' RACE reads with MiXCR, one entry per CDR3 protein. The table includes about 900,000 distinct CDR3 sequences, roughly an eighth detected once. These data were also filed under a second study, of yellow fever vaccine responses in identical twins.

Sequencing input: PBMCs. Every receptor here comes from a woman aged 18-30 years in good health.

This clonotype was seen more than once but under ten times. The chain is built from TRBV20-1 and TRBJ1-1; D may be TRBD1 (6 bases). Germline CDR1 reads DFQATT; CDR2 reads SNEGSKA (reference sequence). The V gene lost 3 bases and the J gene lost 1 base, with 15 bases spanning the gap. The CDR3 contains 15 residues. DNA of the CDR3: TGCAGTGCTAGGGAAAACGCGGGGGCGAACACTGAAGCTTTCTTT. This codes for CSARENAGANTEAFF.

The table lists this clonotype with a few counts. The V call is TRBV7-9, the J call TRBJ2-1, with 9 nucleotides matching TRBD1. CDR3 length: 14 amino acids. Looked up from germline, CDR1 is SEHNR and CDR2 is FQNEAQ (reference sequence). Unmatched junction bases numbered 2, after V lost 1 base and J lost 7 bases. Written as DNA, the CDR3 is TGTGCCAGCAGCTTAGAGGGACAGGGAAATGAGCAGTTCTTC. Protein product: CASSLEGQGNEQFF.

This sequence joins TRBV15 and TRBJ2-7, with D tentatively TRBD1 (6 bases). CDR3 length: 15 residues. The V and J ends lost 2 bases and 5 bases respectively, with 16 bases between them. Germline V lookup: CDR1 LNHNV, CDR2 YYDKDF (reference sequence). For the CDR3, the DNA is TGTGCCACCAGCAGACTAGGACAGTCACAAGACGAGCAGTACTTC. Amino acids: CATSRLGQSQDEQYF.

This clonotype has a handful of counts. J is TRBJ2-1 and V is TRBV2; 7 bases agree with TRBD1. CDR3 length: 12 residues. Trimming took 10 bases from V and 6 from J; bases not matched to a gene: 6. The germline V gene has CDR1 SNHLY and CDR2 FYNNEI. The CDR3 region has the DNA TGTGCCAACACAGGGGCGGGCAATGAGCAGTTCTTC. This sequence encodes CANTGAGNEQFF.

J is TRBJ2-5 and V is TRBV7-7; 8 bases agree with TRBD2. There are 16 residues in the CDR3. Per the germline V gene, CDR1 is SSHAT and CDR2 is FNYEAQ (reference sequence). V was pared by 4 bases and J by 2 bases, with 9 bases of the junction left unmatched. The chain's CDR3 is CASSSAAGVRQETQYF. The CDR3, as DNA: TGTGCCAGCAGCTCCGCAGCGGGAGTCAGGCAAGAGACCCAGTACTTC.

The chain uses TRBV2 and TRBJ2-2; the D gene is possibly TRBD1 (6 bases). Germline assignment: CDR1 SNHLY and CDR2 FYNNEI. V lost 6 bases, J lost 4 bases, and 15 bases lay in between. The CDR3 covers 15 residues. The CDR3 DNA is TGTGCCAGCAGGGGTCAAGGGGGAATCACCGGGGAGCTGTTTTTT. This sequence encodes CASRGQGGITGELFF.

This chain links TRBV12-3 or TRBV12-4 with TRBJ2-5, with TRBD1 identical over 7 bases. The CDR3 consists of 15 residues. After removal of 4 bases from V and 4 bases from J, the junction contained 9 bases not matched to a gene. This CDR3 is CASSSAPGQIETQYF. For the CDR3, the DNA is TGTGCCAGCAGTTCAGCACCGGGACAGATAGAGACCCAGTACTTC.

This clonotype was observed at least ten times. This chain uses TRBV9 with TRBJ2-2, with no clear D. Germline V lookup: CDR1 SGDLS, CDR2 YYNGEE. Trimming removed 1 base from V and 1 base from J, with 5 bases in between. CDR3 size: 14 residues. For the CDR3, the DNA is TGTGCCAGCAGCGTACTTTTGAACACCGGGGAGCTGTTTTTT. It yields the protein CASSVLLNTGELFF.

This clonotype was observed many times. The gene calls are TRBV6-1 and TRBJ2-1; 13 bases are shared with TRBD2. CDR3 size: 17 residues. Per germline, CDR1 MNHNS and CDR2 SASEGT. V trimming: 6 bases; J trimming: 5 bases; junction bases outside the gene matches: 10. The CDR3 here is CASSPRLAGGPDNEQFF. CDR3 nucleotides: TGTGCCAGCAGCCCACGACTAGCGGGGGGCCCTGACAATGAGCAGTTCTTC.

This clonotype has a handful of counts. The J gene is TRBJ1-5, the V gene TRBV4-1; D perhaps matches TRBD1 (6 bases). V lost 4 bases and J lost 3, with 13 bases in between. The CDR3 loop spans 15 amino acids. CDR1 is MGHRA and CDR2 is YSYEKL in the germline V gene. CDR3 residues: CASSRIQGANQPQHF. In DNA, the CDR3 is TGCGCCAGCAGCCGTATACAGGGTGCCAATCAGCCCCAGCATTTT.

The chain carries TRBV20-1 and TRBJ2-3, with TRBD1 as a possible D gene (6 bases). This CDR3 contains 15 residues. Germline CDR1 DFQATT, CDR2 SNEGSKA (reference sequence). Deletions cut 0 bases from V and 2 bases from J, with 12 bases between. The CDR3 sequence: CSARDRDTNTDTQYF. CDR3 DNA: TGCAGTGCTAGAGATCGGGACACCAACACAGATACGCAGTATTTT.

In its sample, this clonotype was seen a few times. The DNA for the CDR3 is TGCGCCAGCACCCTGGGGGTGGAGGGTGAGCAGTTCTTC. As protein: CASTLGVEGEQFF. The V and J genes are TRBV5-1 and TRBJ2-1; D perhaps matches TRBD2 (6 bases). The germline V gene has CDR1 SGHRS and CDR2 YFSETQ. The CDR3 is 13 amino acids. Trimming pared 6 bases from V and 9 bases from J, leaving 16 bases between.

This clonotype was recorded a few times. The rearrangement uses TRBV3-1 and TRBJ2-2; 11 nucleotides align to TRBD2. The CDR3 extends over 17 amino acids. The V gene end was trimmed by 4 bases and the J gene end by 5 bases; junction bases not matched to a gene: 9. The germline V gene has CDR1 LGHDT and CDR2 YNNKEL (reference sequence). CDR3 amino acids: CASSLTSGGLRTGELFF. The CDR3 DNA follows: TGTGCCAGCAGCCTAACTAGCGGGGGATTAAGGACCGGGGAGCTGTTTTTT.

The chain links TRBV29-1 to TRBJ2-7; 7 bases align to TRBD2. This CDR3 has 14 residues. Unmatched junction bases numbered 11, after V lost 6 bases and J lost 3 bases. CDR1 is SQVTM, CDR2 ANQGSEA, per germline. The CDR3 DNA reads TGCAGCGTCGGGCACGGAGGGAGGGACTACGAGCAGTACTTC. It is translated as CSVGHGGRDYEQYF.

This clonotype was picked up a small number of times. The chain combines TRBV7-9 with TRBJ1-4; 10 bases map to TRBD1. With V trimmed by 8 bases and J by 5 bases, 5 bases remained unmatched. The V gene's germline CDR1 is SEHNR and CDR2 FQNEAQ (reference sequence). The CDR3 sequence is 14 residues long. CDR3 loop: CASGPGQGNEKLFF. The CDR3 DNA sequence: TGTGCCAGCGGCCCGGGACAGGGGAATGAAAAACTGTTTTTT.

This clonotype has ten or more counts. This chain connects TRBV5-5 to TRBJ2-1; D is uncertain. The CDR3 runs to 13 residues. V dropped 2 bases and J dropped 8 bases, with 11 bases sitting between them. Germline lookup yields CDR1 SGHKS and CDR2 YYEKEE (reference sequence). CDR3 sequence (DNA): TGTGCCAGCAGCTTATTAACGTTGGATGAGCAGTTCTTC. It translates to CASSLLTLDEQFF.

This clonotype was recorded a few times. DNA of the CDR3: TGTGCCAGCAGCTTAGTGGGTATCCGGGCCCTGAACACTGAAGCTTTCTTT. Protein product: CASSLVGIRALNTEAFF. The gene calls are TRBV11-2 and TRBJ1-1; the D is unclear. Between the trimmed V and J ends, which lost 1 base and 0 bases, there was a span of 15 bases. The CDR3 covers 17 residues. From germline, CDR1 is SGHAT and CDR2 FQNNGV.

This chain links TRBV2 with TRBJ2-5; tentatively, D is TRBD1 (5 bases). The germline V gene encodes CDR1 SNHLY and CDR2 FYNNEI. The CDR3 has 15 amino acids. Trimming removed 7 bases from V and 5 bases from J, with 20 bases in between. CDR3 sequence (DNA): TGTGCCAGCACTCAAGGGGCACCAGGGCCCGAGACCCAGTACTTC. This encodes CASTQGAPGPETQYF.

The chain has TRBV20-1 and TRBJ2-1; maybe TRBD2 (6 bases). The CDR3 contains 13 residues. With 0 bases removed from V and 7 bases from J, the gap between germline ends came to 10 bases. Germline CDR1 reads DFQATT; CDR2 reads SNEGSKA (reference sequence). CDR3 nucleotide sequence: TGCAGTGCTAGAGAGCGGGGCGCAAATGAGCAGTTCTTC. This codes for CSARERGANEQFF.

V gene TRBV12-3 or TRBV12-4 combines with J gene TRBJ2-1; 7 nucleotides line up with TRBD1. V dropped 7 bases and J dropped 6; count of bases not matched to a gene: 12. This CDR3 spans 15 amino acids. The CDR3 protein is CASTRDRVGVNEQFF. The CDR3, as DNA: TGTGCCAGCACCCGCGACAGGGTTGGAGTCAATGAGCAGTTCTTC.

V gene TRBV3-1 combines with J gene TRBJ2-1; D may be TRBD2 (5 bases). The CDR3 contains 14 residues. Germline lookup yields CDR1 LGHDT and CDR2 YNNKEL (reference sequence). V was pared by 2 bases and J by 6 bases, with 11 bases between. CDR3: CASSQPGKANEQFF. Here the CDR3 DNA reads TGTGCCAGCAGCCAACCCGGGAAGGCCAATGAGCAGTTCTTC.

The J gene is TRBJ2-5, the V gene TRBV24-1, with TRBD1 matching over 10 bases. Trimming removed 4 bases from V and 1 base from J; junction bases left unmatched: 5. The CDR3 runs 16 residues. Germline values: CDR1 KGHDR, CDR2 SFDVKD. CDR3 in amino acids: CATSDPDRGTQETQYF. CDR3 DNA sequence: TGTGCCACCAGTGACCCGGACAGGGGGACCCAAGAGACCCAGTACTTC.

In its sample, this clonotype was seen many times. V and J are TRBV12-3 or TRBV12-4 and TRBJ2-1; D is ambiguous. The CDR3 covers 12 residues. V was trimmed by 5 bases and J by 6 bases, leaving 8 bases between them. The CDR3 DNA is TGTGCCAGCAGTCCTGACACCAATGAGCAGTTCTTC. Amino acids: CASSPDTNEQFF.

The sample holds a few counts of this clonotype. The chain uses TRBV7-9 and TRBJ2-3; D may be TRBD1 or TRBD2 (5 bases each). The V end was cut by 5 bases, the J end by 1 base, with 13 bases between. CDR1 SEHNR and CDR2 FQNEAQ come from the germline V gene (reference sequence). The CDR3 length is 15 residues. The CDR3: CASSPGDRGTDTQYF. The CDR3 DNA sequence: TGTGCCAGCAGCCCCGGGGACCGAGGCACAGATACGCAGTATTTT.